The source of this TCR beta chain is a study of blood T cell repertoires in COVID-19. TCRdb's table, derived via immunoSEQ multiplex PCR, lists solely in-frame clones and lacks some. Of 150,000 to 200,000 clones listed, around 86% are singletons. The CDR3 covers 14 residues. V lost 5 bases and J lost 4; bases outside the gene matches: 5. Per the germline V gene, CDR1 is MNHEY and CDR2 is SMNVEV (reference sequence). Sequencing input: peripheral blood. The genes are TRBV27 and TRBJ2-1; TRBD2 agrees at 7 bases. This receptor was obtained from a man aged 35 to 55 with acute or convalescent COVID-19. Here the CDR3 DNA reads TGTGCCAGCAGTGCGGGGGTAGTTTACAATGAGCAGTTCTTC. Translated: CASSAGVVYNEQFF.